One T cell receptor (beta chain) is described in this entry. The Seattle site enrolled patients during active infection and followed them longitudinally. The data derive from a study of blood T cell repertoires in COVID-19. The overall study: The United States, Italy and Spain were the sources of the acute and convalescent COVID-19 samples. T cells, B-cell-depleted T cells, or PBMCs supplied cDNA or gDNA.

The V end lost 5 bases, the J end lost 7 bases, and 21 bases lay between the germline ends. The CDR3 loop spans 16 amino acids. Looked up from germline, CDR1 is MDHEN and CDR2 is SYDVKM. Assay used: immunoSEQ multiplex PCR; TCRdb lists only in-frame clones, some missing. In the table there are about 250,000 clones, 70% to 90% of which are singletons. The clonotype originates from a woman younger than 45 with COVID-19, enrolled during active disease. What was sequenced was peripheral blood. The V gene is TRBV28, the J gene TRBJ2-1; D not certain. CDR3 sequence (DNA): TGTGCCAGCAGTCACCAGATCCCAATTCGCAGGAATGAGCAGTTCTTC. Its protein product is CASSHQIPIRRNEQFF.